Sequencing of this T cell receptor beta chain was carried out in a study of blood T cell repertoires in COVID-19 (dated by TCRdb to 2018 to 2021). With respect to the entire study: Samples from collaborators originated in the United States, Italy and Spain and spanned both the acute and convalescent phases of COVID-19. Deeply sampled blood TCRbeta repertoires from subjects exposed to, actively infected with, or recovered from COVID-19 were included in the dataset. The sample metadata nearly always contained a de-identified subject ID, COVID-19 status, age in years and sex. Where available, HLA class I and class II types were taken from metadata supplied by the sample provider and were not determined by assay-based typing. The material from the prospective study consisted of cDNA or gDNA derived from T cells, B-cell-depleted T cells, or PBMCs. The samples were drawn from the first 160 participants of the ongoing ImmuneRACE study and from 950 to 1,500 subjects provided by 6 global collaborators. A freely available public database, intended as a resource for researchers studying the immune response to SARS-CoV-2, is where the repertoires were released. Overall results and qualifications from the work: How much clinical and demographic metadata was included differed by source and by participant, and the metadata was provided uncurated.

With respect to this clone: The clone's antigen remains unknown. There are no base qualities to consult, and no much larger clone falls within one base.

Whole blood was collected in K2EDTA tubes by collaborating institutions according to the institutions' own protocols. For TCRbeta analysis, collaborator samples were shipped as frozen whole blood, as isolated PBMCs, or as DNA extracted from either sample type. The germline V gene (reference sequence) yields LNHNV for CDR1 and YYDKDF for CDR2. The V and J ends are trimmed by 0 bases and 4 bases, leaving 6 bases between them. The CDR3 runs 13 amino acids, cysteine and phenylalanine included. Of the read, only the CDR3 DNA is kept; its 39 bases are in frame from base 1. TCRbeta CDR3 regions were amplified from genomic DNA using the immunoSEQ Assay, a bias-controlled multiplex PCR. Under the source paper's analysis protocol: The number of nucleated cells in each sample was estimated by amplification of reference gene primers within the assay. To quantify the absolute abundance of each unique TCRbeta CDR3 rearrangement, sequence reads were collapsed and filtered. For each sample, productive Simpson clonality was calculated as the square root of Simpson's diversity index over productive rearrangements. The table comes from immuneACCESS by way of TCRdb, which keeps in-frame sequences with V and J called. Part of the clones is missing from these tables; in studies checked, under half for an unresolved V gene and the rest for unknown reasons. Clone size and V and J calls were adopted from that table, with D and trimming inferred from the DNA. The sample table holds 80,000 to 100,000 clones, of which about 90% were seen once. Jointly, the top ten make up less than 2% of the sample.

This TCR was recovered from a human donor with active COVID-19. The donor label of this sample is uncertain. Sequences were obtained from peripheral blood. The chain links TRBV15 with TRBJ1-2; the D gene assignment is ambiguous. The DNA reads as follows: TGTGCCACCAGCAGAGATCCCCGCTATGGCTACACCTTC. Its product reads: CATSRDPRYGYTF.